Given below is one T cell receptor beta chain in context. This sample was included in a study of blood T cell repertoires in COVID-19. Study-level background: T cells, B-cell-depleted T cells, or PBMCs supplied cDNA or gDNA.

TCRdb's table, derived via immunoSEQ multiplex PCR, lists solely in-frame clones and lacks some. Found here are around 52,000 clones, 82% of them singletons; the top ten hold 22%. The sequence derives from a woman aged 55-69 years with acute or convalescent COVID-19. Sequencing was done on a sample of peripheral blood.

This chain's CDR3 is CASSTQAGYSYEQYF. CDR3 bases: TGTGCCAGCAGCACCCAAGCGGGGTACTCCTACGAGCAGTACTTC. The chain carries TRBV6-2 or TRBV6-3 and TRBJ2-7, with 7 bases that match TRBD2. With V trimmed by 6 bases and J by 0 bases, 8 bases remained unmatched. CDR1 and CDR2 from the germline V gene are MNHEY and SVGEGT. CDR3 length equals 15 residues.